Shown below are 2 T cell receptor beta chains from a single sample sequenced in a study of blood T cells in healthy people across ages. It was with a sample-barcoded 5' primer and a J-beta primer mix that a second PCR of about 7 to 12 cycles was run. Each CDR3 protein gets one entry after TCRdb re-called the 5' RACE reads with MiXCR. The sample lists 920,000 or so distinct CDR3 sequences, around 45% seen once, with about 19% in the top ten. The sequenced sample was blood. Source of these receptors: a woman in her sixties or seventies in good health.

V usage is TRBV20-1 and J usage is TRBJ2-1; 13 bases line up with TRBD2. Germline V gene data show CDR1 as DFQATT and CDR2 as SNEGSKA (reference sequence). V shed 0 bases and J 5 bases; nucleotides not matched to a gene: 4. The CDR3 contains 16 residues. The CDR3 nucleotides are TGCAGTGCTAGAGATCAACTAGCGGGAGGGGACAATGAGCAGTTCTTC. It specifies CSARDQLAGGDNEQFF.

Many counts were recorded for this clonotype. The CDR3 DNA is TGTGCCATCAGTGATTCTGCCGAGGTGGAGTACTTC. Amino acids: CAISDSAEVEYF. This chain uses TRBV10-3 with TRBJ2-5, with unresolved D. Germline V gene lookup returns CDR1 ENHRY and CDR2 SYGVKD. The CDR3 runs to 12 residues. V shed 3 bases and J shed 12 bases, with 14 bases lying between them.